The 21 T cell receptor beta chains reported below all come from one sample, sequenced in a study of cytomegalovirus exposure and HLA in healthy donors. With 60 Vbeta and 13 Jbeta primers, the PCR was carried out. Clones were read by immunoSEQ multiplex PCR, and TCRdb kept only the in-frame ones, dropping some. The sample includes fewer than 300,000 clones, 75% to 90% of them seen just once. The specimen sequenced was PBMCs. The receptor set was obtained from a man in his forties or fifties in good health and CMV-seropositive.

V is TRBV15 and J is TRBJ2-1; TRBD1 might be the D (6 bases). The V gene's germline CDR1 is LNHNV and CDR2 YYDKDF (reference sequence). The CDR3 is 19 residues long. Trimming took 0 bases from V and 4 from J, leaving 22 bases between them. Written as DNA, the CDR3 is TGTGCCACCAGCAGAGAAGAAACCGGGACAACGGCAAATTACAATGAGCAGTTCTTC. This translates into CATSREETGTTANYNEQFF.

V usage is TRBV5-1 and J usage is TRBJ2-3; no clear D. This CDR3 has 13 residues. The V end was cut by 3 bases, the J end by 1 base, with 6 bases between. Germline CDR1 and CDR2: SGHRS and YFSETQ. CDR3 bases: TGCGCCAGCAGCTATGGAGGCACAGATACGCAGTATTTT. It is translated as CASSYGGTDTQYF.

The CDR3 is CATSRDPGADTQYF. In DNA, the CDR3 is TGTGCCACCAGCAGAGATCCGGGTGCGGATACGCAGTATTTT. V and J are TRBV15 and TRBJ2-3; no definite D call. V lost 0 bases and J 6 bases, leaving 10 bases between the germline ends. Germline V gives CDR1 LNHNV, CDR2 YYDKDF (reference sequence). The CDR3 length is 14 residues.

This chain connects TRBV2 to TRBJ2-4; D perhaps matches TRBD1 (6 bases). V was shortened by 2 bases and J by 6 bases, with 11 bases between the two germline ends. The CDR3 has 14 residues. Per germline, CDR1 SNHLY and CDR2 FYNNEI. The CDR3 DNA is TGTGCCAGCAGTGAATATGGACAGCGAAACATTCAGTACTTC. Translated, it gives CASSEYGQRNIQYF.

This chain uses TRBV12-5 with TRBJ2-6; weak D call: TRBD1 (6 bases). Germline V CDR1 and CDR2: LGHNT, FRNRAP. V dropped 7 bases and J dropped 0 bases, with 16 bases sitting between them. This CDR3 contains 17 residues. In DNA, the CDR3 is TGTGCTAGTGTCCCGAACAGGGCCCCCTCTGGGGCCAACGTCCTGACTTTC. It yields the protein CASVPNRAPSGANVLTF.

The V gene is TRBV28, the J gene TRBJ2-7, with D possibly being TRBD2 (5 bases). The V end lost 3 bases, the J end lost 3 bases, and 12 bases lay between the germline ends. The CDR3 extends over 14 amino acids. CDR1 and CDR2 (germline): MDHEN, SYDVKM. CDR3 region: CASSLGGGYYEQYF. In nucleotides, the CDR3 is TGTGCCAGCAGTTTGGGTGGCGGGTACTACGAGCAGTACTTC.

The chain combines TRBV6-5 with TRBJ1-2; TRBD1 aligns across 7 bases. CDR1 and CDR2 (germline): MNHEY, SVGAGI. J was trimmed by 0 bases and V by 6 bases; bases with no gene match: 4. CDR3 length equals 14 residues. This CDR3 is CASSRQGANYGYTF. The CDR3, as DNA: TGTGCCAGCAGCAGACAGGGAGCTAACTATGGCTACACCTTC.

V is TRBV5-4 and J is TRBJ2-2; D remains unclear. The V gene's germline CDR1 is SGHNT and CDR2 YYREEE (reference sequence). V was trimmed by 2 bases and J by 7 bases, leaving 12 bases between them. The CDR3 totals 14 residues. The CDR3 protein is CASSFSRRSGELFF. As DNA, the CDR3 is TGTGCCAGCAGCTTCTCACGTAGGAGCGGGGAGCTGTTTTTT.

This chain connects TRBV7-9 to TRBJ2-7; 10 bases fit TRBD2. Germline V gives CDR1 SEHNR, CDR2 FQNEAQ (reference sequence). The CDR3 contains 15 residues. The V gene end was trimmed by 8 bases and the J gene end by 1 base; junction bases not matched to a gene: 8. The CDR3 DNA reads as TGTGCCAGCGAGGCGAGGACTAGCGGATCCTACGAGCAGTACTTC. Its protein is CASEARTSGSYEQYF.

This clone appeared once. This sequence joins TRBV5-4 and TRBJ2-7, with D possibly TRBD1 on 5 matching bases. Germline V CDR1 and CDR2: SGHNT, YYREEE (reference sequence). This CDR3 has 14 amino acids. The ends were cut back, 1 base at V and 3 bases at J, with 11 bases in the middle. DNA of the CDR3: TGTGCCAGCAGCTTGTGGCAGGGTGACTACGAGCAGTACTTC. Translating gives CASSLWQGDYEQYF.

The chain carries TRBV6-5 and TRBJ2-3; TRBD2 might be the D (6 bases). Germline CDR1 and CDR2: MNHEY and SVGAGI. The CDR3 sequence is 16 residues long. V was pared by 0 bases and J by 0 bases, with 10 bases between. The DNA for the CDR3 is TGTGCCAGCAGTTACTCTCTGGCGGGGAGCACAGATACGCAGTATTTT. Its protein product is CASSYSLAGSTDTQYF.

The rearrangement uses TRBV13 and TRBJ2-7, with D uncertain. Per germline, CDR1 PRHDT and CDR2 FYEKMQ (reference sequence). This CDR3 region has 14 residues. V dropped 1 base and J dropped 2 bases, with 9 bases sitting between them. The CDR3 is CASSLEIKTYEQYF. In DNA, the CDR3 is TGTGCCAGCAGCTTAGAAATCAAAACCTACGAGCAGTACTTC.

The rearrangement joins TRBV11-2 to TRBJ2-3; TRBD2 matches 9 bases. CDR1 SGHAT and CDR2 FQNNGV come from the germline V gene. J lost 3 bases, V lost 4 bases, and 5 bases had no gene match. This CDR3 is built from 15 residues. The CDR3 sequence is CASSSLAGVTDTQYF. Written as DNA, the CDR3 is TGTGCCAGCAGCTCGTTAGCGGGAGTAACAGATACGCAGTATTTT.

The chain carries TRBV19 and TRBJ2-7; tentatively, D is TRBD2 (6 bases). This CDR3 contains 14 residues. V dropped 8 bases and J dropped 0 bases, with 14 bases sitting between them. Germline lookup yields CDR1 LNHDA and CDR2 SQIVND (reference sequence). CDR3 region: CASSWRRGSYEQYF. CDR3 nucleotides: TGTGCCAGTTCATGGCGGAGGGGCTCCTACGAGCAGTACTTC.

V is TRBV4-1 and J is TRBJ1-3, with TRBD1 matching over 7 bases. The junction had 5 bases not matched to a gene; V was cut back by 4 bases and J by 2 bases. Germline CDR1 reads MGHRA; CDR2 reads YSYEKL. The CDR3 spans 15 residues. The CDR3 DNA reads TGCGCCAGCAGCCTACGAGGGGGCACTGGAAACACCATATATTTT. Residues: CASSLRGGTGNTIYF.

CDR3 in amino acids: CSAEPGGSEAFF. The CDR3 nucleotides read TGCAGCGCCGAACCCGGGGGGAGTGAAGCTTTCTTT. This chain links TRBV29-1 with TRBJ1-1; the D gene is possibly TRBD1 (5 bases). CDR3 size: 12 residues. Trimming pared 7 bases from V and 7 bases from J, leaving 16 bases between. Germline V gene lookup returns CDR1 SQVTM and CDR2 ANQGSEA. Full variable domain (outside the CDR3, taken from reference TRBV29-1 and TRBJ1-1): SAVISQKPSRDICQRGTSLTIQCQVDSQVTMMFWYRQQPGQSLTLIATANQGSEATYESGFVIDKFPISRPNLTFSTLTVSNMSPEDSSIYLCSAEPGGSEAFFGQGTRLTVV.

The chain is built from TRBV4-2 and TRBJ2-3, with TRBD2 matching 10 bases. This CDR3 region has 18 residues. The germline V gene has CDR1 LGHNA and CDR2 YNFKEQ. The V and J ends lost 2 bases and 4 bases, in that order; junction bases with no gene match: 12. In DNA, the CDR3 is TGTGCCAGCAGCCAACCGATCGGGACTAGCGATCCGTCAGATACGCAGTATTTT. Translation gives CASSQPIGTSDPSDTQYF.

The V and J genes are TRBV7-3 and TRBJ2-2; no clear D. CDR1 is SGHTA, CDR2 FQGTGA, per germline. The CDR3 length is 13 residues. Trimming pared 4 bases from V and 7 bases from J, leaving 10 bases between. CDR3 region: CASSSVPVGELFF. The CDR3 coding sequence is TGTGCCAGCAGCTCTGTCCCCGTCGGGGAGCTGTTTTTT.

This clone was recorded only once. This chain uses TRBV6-1 with TRBJ2-5; D gene unclear. The CDR3 is 13 amino acids. Per germline, CDR1 MNHNS and CDR2 SASEGT. V lost 4 bases and J 4 bases, leaving 10 bases between the germline ends. The chain's CDR3 is CASSAPVIETQYF. CDR3 in DNA: TGTGCCAGCAGTGCCCCGGTCATAGAGACCCAGTACTTC.

V gene TRBV5-1 combines with J gene TRBJ1-4, with 7 bases matching TRBD1. J gave up 0 bases and V 4 bases, and 6 bases lay outside the gene matches. The CDR3 runs 16 residues. CDR1 and CDR2 (germline): SGHRS, YFSETQ. CDR3 DNA: TGCGCCAGCAGCATGGGACAGTTCGCAACTAATGAAAAACTGTTTTTT. This codes for CASSMGQFATNEKLFF.

The gene calls are TRBV28 and TRBJ2-7, with D uncertain. Germline V gene data show CDR1 as MDHEN and CDR2 as SYDVKM. The V end was cut by 3 bases, the J end by 5 bases, with 14 bases between. The CDR3 contains 14 residues. The CDR3 region is CASSFGDMNDEQYF. Here the CDR3 DNA reads TGTGCCAGCAGTTTTGGTGACATGAACGACGAGCAGTACTTC.